A selection of T cell receptor beta chains follows, all from one sample in a study of regulatory T cells in long-lasting Graves disease. TCRdb used MiXCR to reprocess the multiplex PCR reads, holding one entry per CDR3 protein. Found here are about 540,000 distinct CDR3 sequences, roughly 14% of them singletons; the top ten hold roughly a tenth. This same sample was also taken into another study, of T cells in Graves' hyperthyroidism and ophthalmopathy.

The source was peripheral blood mononuclear cells (PBMCs), collected at new diagnosis, from a patient treated with antithyroid drugs. The receptor set was obtained from a young man with Graves disease. The CDR3 runs from the conserved cysteine through the conserved F or W. D genes are given only for firm matches. Not every row has a clone size; where given, it reads once, few, many or a size class.

D gene	V gene	J gene	clone size	CDR3 DNA	CDR3 protein
TRBD1	TRBV4-2	TRBJ1-2	many	TGTGCCAGCAGCCAAGAGCCGACAGGGCCATCTGGCTACACCTTC	CASSQEPTGPSGYTF
.	TRBV20-1	TRBJ2-5	many	TGCAGTGCCGATCTAGGCTCTTTTCTTAACCAAGAGACCCAGTACTTC	CSADLGSFLNQETQYF
TRBD2	TRBV7-2	TRBJ2-1	many	TGTGCCAGCAGCGCATTCGCTAGCGGGAGCTCCTACAATGAGCAGTTCTTC	CASSAFASGSSYNEQFF
TRBD2	TRBV5-1	TRBJ2-1	many	TGCGCCAGCAGCTTGGAGGCTAGCGGGATTTACAATGAGCAGTTCTTC	CASSLEASGIYNEQFF
.	TRBV12-3/TRBV12-4	TRBJ2-1	many	TGTGCCAGCAGTTTAATCGGCGGGGGCTGGGATGAGCAGTTCTTC	CASSLIGGGWDEQFF
.	TRBV6-1	TRBJ2-4	.	TGTGCCAGCAGTCCACAAATCCCGTCAGCAGCTAAAAACATTCAGTACTTC	CASSPQIPSAAKNIQYF
.	TRBV10-3	TRBJ1-1	.	TGTGCCATCAGTGAGTCGGTCGGATTGAACACTGAAGCTTTCTTT	CAISESVGLNTEAFF
.	TRBV6-9	TRBJ1-4	many	TGTGCCAGCAGTTACTCAGAAAATGAAAAACTGTTTTTT	CASSYSENEKLFF
TRBD2	TRBV5-1	TRBJ2-7	few	TGCGCCAGCAGCGGACTAGCGGGTTCGAACGAGCAGTACTTC	CASSGLAGSNEQYF
.	TRBV19	TRBJ2-4	.	TGTGCCAGTAGCTCTATCCCCGGGGTAACCAAAAACATTCAGTACTTC	CASSSIPGVTKNIQYF
.	TRBV12-3/TRBV12-4	TRBJ2-1	many	TGTGCCAGCAGTTCCTTTAGGCAGGCCCAAGGGAATGAGCAGTTCTTC	CASSSFRQAQGNEQFF
.	TRBV27	TRBJ2-1	many	TGTGCCAGCAGTTCGGGGGTCCCCTACAATGAGCAGTTCTTC	CASSSGVPYNEQFF
.	TRBV6-1	TRBJ1-2	many	TGTGCCAGCGCTCCCCCCTCTGGCTATGGCTACACCTTC	CASAPPSGYGYTF
.	TRBV29-1	TRBJ2-5	many	TGCAGCGGAAGTTTGGCGCGGGAAGAGACCCAGTACTTC	CSGSLAREETQYF